This passage covers 26 T cell receptor beta chains from one sample sequenced in a study of T cells in localized non-small cell lung cancer. Only in-frame clones appear in the TCRdb table, and some are missing; sequencing was by immunoSEQ multiplex PCR. The sample has hundreds of clones, 20% to 25% seen once. The sequencing here drew on normal lung tissue next to the tumor, taken before any cancer treatment. The receptor source for this set is a man between 35 and 75 years old with stage II lung adenocarcinoma.

The CDR3 protein is CASSPRAGFRGLEFF. The CDR3 DNA follows: TGTGCCAGCAGCCCCCGGGCAGGGTTCAGGGGTTTGGAGTTCTTC. The genes are TRBV11-3 and TRBJ2-1; weak D call: TRBD1 (6 bases). Trimming took 5 bases from V and 14 from J, leaving 25 bases between them. CDR1 and CDR2 (germline): SGHNT, YENEEA. This CDR3 spans 15 amino acids.

This clone is large (0.1 to 1%). The V call is TRBV6-8, the J call TRBJ2-5; D possibly uses TRBD1 or TRBD2 (5 bases each). The germline V and J ends were trimmed by 8 bases and 3 bases, with 13 bases remaining between them. CDR1 MNHGY and CDR2 SAAAGT come from the germline V gene. The CDR3 extends over 13 amino acids. The CDR3 bases are TGTGCCAGCTGCCGGGGCTCAGAAGAGACCCAGTACTTC. It codes for CASCRGSEETQYF.

This clone was observed a few times. This chain uses TRBV18 with TRBJ2-3; D is unclear. There are 12 residues in the CDR3. CDR1 KGHSH and CDR2 LQKENI come from the germline V gene. Between the trimmed V and J ends, which lost 8 bases and 4 bases, there was a span of 10 bases. This CDR3 reads CASGEEPDTQYF. CDR3 in DNA: TGTGCCAGCGGAGAGGAGCCAGATACGCAGTATTTT.

V and J are TRBV5-1 and TRBJ2-5; D not certain. This CDR3 is 14 amino acids long. V dropped 7 bases and J dropped 0 bases, with 13 bases sitting between them. Germline V gives CDR1 SGHRS, CDR2 YFSETQ. This CDR3 reads CASSPMMYQETQYF. The DNA for the CDR3 is TGCGCCAGCTCCCCGATGATGTACCAAGAGACCCAGTACTTC.

The gene calls are TRBV28 and TRBJ2-5; 10 positions agree with TRBD2. The germline V gene has CDR1 MDHEN and CDR2 SYDVKM. V dropped 8 bases and J dropped 5; count of bases not matched to a gene: 17. The CDR3 length is 17 residues. CDR3 residues: CASLTGLSGRAAETQYF. The CDR3 DNA sequence: TGTGCCAGCTTGACAGGCCTAAGCGGGAGGGCCGCGGAGACCCAGTACTTC. Variable domain in full (rest from reference TRBV28 and TRBJ2-5): DVKVTQSSRYLVKRTGEKVFLECVQDMDHENMFWYRQDPGLGLRLIYFSYDVKMKEKGDIPEGYSVSREKKERFSLILESASTNQTSMYLCASLTGLSGRAAETQYFGPGTRLLVL.

The chain is built from TRBV14 and TRBJ2-7; D not certain. CDR1 and CDR2 from the germline V gene are SGHDN and FVKESK. The CDR3 has 13 amino acids. V shed 1 base and J shed 5 bases, with 9 bases lying between them. The CDR3 nucleotides read TGTGCCAGCAGCCAAGGTTGGGCGAACGAGCAGTACTTC. This gives the protein CASSQGWANEQYF.

CDR3 loop: CAISESGQGGVNSPLHF. CDR3 bases read: TGTGCCATCAGTGAGTCGGGTCAGGGTGGAGTGAATTCACCCCTCCAC. The gene calls are TRBV10-3 and TRBJ1-6; tentative D call: TRBD1 (5 bases). The CDR3 goes on 1 residue after the read ends, and that part is filled in from the germline J gene. Trimming stripped 0 bases from V and 7 bases from J, with 16 bases between. The CDR3 runs 17 residues. Germline loops: CDR1 ENHRY, CDR2 SYGVKD.

This chain uses TRBV4-1 with TRBJ2-2; D remains unclear. The CDR3 length is 18 residues. V was cut by 0 bases and J by 0 bases, with 14 bases left in between. CDR1 is MGHRA and CDR2 is YSYEKL in the germline V gene. The DNA for the CDR3 is TGCGCCAGCAGCCAAGACTCCCGTGGGTCTGCGAACACCGGGGAGCTGTTTTTT. Translated, it gives CASSQDSRGSANTGELFF.

By proportion, this clone is medium-sized. The CDR3 DNA sequence: TGTGCCAGCAGTTACGACACCATGGGGGGCGATGGCTACACCTTC. This sequence encodes CASSYDTMGGDGYTF. The J gene is TRBJ1-2, the V gene TRBV6-8; D perhaps matches TRBD1 (6 bases). This CDR3 is built from 15 residues. CDR1 MNHGY and CDR2 SAAAGT come from the germline V gene. Trimming took off 2 bases at V and 6 bases at J, with 16 bases between the two ends.

This chain links TRBV19 with TRBJ2-7, with unresolved D. Germline CDR1 and CDR2: LNHDA and SQIVND (reference sequence). CDR3 length: 14 amino acids. V dropped 5 bases and J dropped 3 bases, with 14 bases sitting between them. The CDR3 DNA sequence: TGTGCCAGTAGTGCCGGGCCCTGGGGCTACGAGCAGTACTTC. This gives the protein CASSAGPWGYEQYF.

A few counts support this clone. The chain is built from TRBV11-3 and TRBJ2-7, with D perhaps matching TRBD1 (5 bases). Germline loops: CDR1 SGHNT, CDR2 YENEEA. The CDR3 sequence is 15 residues long. V gave up 5 bases and J gave up 0 bases, with 14 bases separating them. This CDR3 is CASSTDSTSSYEQYF. The CDR3, as DNA: TGTGCCAGCAGCACCGACAGCACAAGCTCCTACGAGCAGTACTTC. Full variable domain (remainder filled in from reference TRBV11-3 and TRBJ2-7): EAGVVQSPRYKIIEKKQPVAFWCNPISGHNTLYWYLQNLGQGPELLIRYENEEAVDDSQLPKDRFSAERLKGVDSTLKIQPAELGDSAVYLCASSTDSTSSYEQYFGPGTRLTVT.

J is TRBJ1-6 and V is TRBV19; D might be TRBD1 (5 bases). Per the germline V gene, CDR1 is LNHDA and CDR2 is SQIVND (reference sequence). The CDR3 has 14 amino acids. V was clipped by 4 bases and J by 6 bases, with 10 bases between them. CDR3 coding DNA: TGTGCCAGTAGTAACCAGGGCTCTAATTCACCCCTCCACTTT. Translation: CASSNQGSNSPLHF.

The chain links TRBV11-3 to TRBJ2-1; D is possibly TRBD2 (5 bases). V lost 3 bases and J lost 4, with 19 bases in between. CDR1 and CDR2 from the germline V gene are SGHNT and YENEEA. CDR3 size: 17 residues. The CDR3 loop is CASSFHPRAVGYNEQFF. In DNA, the CDR3 is TGTGCCAGCAGCTTCCATCCACGAGCGGTAGGGTACAATGAGCAGTTCTTC. Using reference TRBV11-3 and TRBJ2-1 for the parts outside the CDR3, the full variable domain is EAGVVQSPRYKIIEKKQPVAFWCNPISGHNTLYWYLQNLGQGPELLIRYENEEAVDDSQLPKDRFSAERLKGVDSTLKIQPAELGDSAVYLCASSFHPRAVGYNEQFFGPGTRLTVL.

This clone turned up a few times. The chain is built from TRBV28 and TRBJ1-1; D perhaps matches TRBD1 (5 bases). Trimming removed 8 bases from V and 6 bases from J, with 19 bases in between. CDR1 is MDHEN and CDR2 is SYDVKM in the germline V gene. This CDR3 region has 14 residues. The DNA of the CDR3 is TGTGCCAGCGTGAATTCCGGGGGGAGCGCTGAAGCTTTCTTT. It is translated as CASVNSGGSAEAFF.

The chain carries TRBV25-1 and TRBJ2-1; 11 nucleotides agree with TRBD2. Trimming at V came to 2 bases and at J to 9 bases, leaving 6 bases not matched to a gene. CDR3 length: 15 amino acids. The germline V gene encodes CDR1 MGHDK and CDR2 SYGVNS. The CDR3 protein is CASSEALAGVPEQFF. The DNA for the CDR3 is TGTGCCAGCAGTGAAGCACTAGCGGGAGTACCTGAGCAGTTCTTC.

In its sample, this clone was seen a few times. The chain employs TRBV9 and TRBJ1-4; 8 bases are shared with TRBD1. The germline CDR1 and CDR2 sequences are SGDLS and YYNGEE. There are 17 residues in the CDR3. Unmatched junction bases numbered 12, after V lost 0 bases and J lost 8 bases. CDR3 amino acids: CASSVDVGTGAREKLFF. In DNA form, the CDR3 reads TGTGCCAGCAGCGTAGACGTCGGGACAGGTGCGAGGGAAAAACTGTTTTTT.

The table lists this clone with a few counts. The chain uses TRBV11-3 and TRBJ1-2; 10 nucleotides match TRBD1. Germline V gene lookup returns CDR1 SGHNT and CDR2 YENEEA. The length of the CDR3 is 15 residues. Losses at the gene ends were 5 bases for V and 5 bases for J; bases not matched to a gene: 8. The CDR3 DNA reads TGTGCCAGCAGCAACCGGGACAGGGGCCATTATGGCTACACCTTC. Translation gives CASSNRDRGHYGYTF.

The V call is TRBV5-1, the J call TRBJ2-1, with 10 bases matching TRBD1. The CDR3 has 16 residues. Trimming at V came to 4 bases and at J to 6 bases, leaving 10 bases not matched to a gene. Germline V gives CDR1 SGHRS, CDR2 YFSETQ. The CDR3 sequence: CASSTLRTGGVNEQFF. The CDR3 DNA reads TGCGCCAGCAGCACTCTTAGGACAGGGGGAGTCAATGAGCAGTTCTTC.

This clone was seen a handful of times. The genes are TRBV11-3 and TRBJ2-5; D is possibly TRBD2 (6 bases). V was cut by 5 bases and J by 2 bases, with 15 bases left in between. Germline loops: CDR1 SGHNT, CDR2 YENEEA. This CDR3 region has 15 residues. The CDR3 region has the DNA TGTGCCAGCAGCCGCGCATTGGGACTTCAAGAGACCCAGTACTTC. This sequence encodes CASSRALGLQETQYF.

CDR3 DNA: TGTGCCAGTAGTCTACGGCGGGGGGGCAACAATGAGCAGTTCTTC. Translating gives CASSLRRGGNNEQFF. V usage is TRBV19 and J usage is TRBJ2-1, with 9 bases aligning to TRBD2. Germline CDR1 LNHDA, CDR2 SQIVND (reference sequence). The CDR3 sequence is 15 residues long. V shed 5 bases, J shed 5 bases, and the junction held 7 bases outside the gene matches.

V is TRBV15 and J is TRBJ2-5; TRBD2 matches at 7 bases. The germline gives CDR1 LNHNV, CDR2 YYDKDF (reference sequence). The CDR3 runs 15 residues. J was trimmed by 5 bases and V by 0 bases; bases with no gene match: 6. The chain's CDR3 is CATSRERGGSETQYF. CDR3 coding DNA: TGTGCCACCAGCAGAGAACGCGGGGGTTCCGAGACCCAGTACTTC.

This clone is judged large (0.1 to 1%). CDR3 sequence reads: CASTHREGAYNEQFF. The CDR3 DNA reads as TGTGCCAGCACCCACCGGGAAGGAGCCTACAATGAGCAGTTCTTC. The chain combines TRBV6-8 with TRBJ2-1; maybe TRBD2 (5 bases). Per the germline V gene, CDR1 is MNHGY and CDR2 is SAAAGT. V lost 7 bases to trimming and J lost 2 bases, with 15 bases between them. The CDR3 length is 15 residues.

This clone is large in the sample. V and J are TRBV6-8 and TRBJ2-7; D may be TRBD1 (6 bases). CDR1 and CDR2 (germline): MNHGY, SAAAGT. The CDR3 extends over 12 amino acids. The V end was cut by 6 bases, the J end by 3 bases, with 9 bases between. The CDR3 DNA reads TGTGCCAGCAGCGAACAGGGCTACGAGCAGTACTTC. It specifies CASSEQGYEQYF.

This clone is labeled large. This chain links TRBV11-3 with TRBJ2-3, with D perhaps TRBD2 (6 bases). Germline CDR1 reads SGHNT; CDR2 reads YENEEA. CDR3 length: 15 residues. The V and J ends lost 5 bases and 3 bases respectively, with 15 bases between them. Here the CDR3 reads CASSQPGLRTDTQYF. The CDR3, as DNA: TGTGCCAGCAGCCAACCGGGACTGAGGACAGATACGCAGTATTTT.

This chain links TRBV19 with TRBJ1-2; weak D call: TRBD1 (6 bases). The V end lost 4 bases, the J end lost 4 bases, and 16 bases lay between the germline ends. The CDR3 has 15 residues. Per germline, CDR1 LNHDA and CDR2 SQIVND (reference sequence). CDR3 sequence: CASSTLTSGAYGYTF. DNA of the CDR3: TGTGCCAGTAGTACCCTCACCTCAGGGGCCTATGGCTACACCTTC.

The V and J genes are TRBV6-8 and TRBJ2-6, with D possibly being TRBD2 (6 bases). Trimming left V 7 bases short and J 1 base short, with 14 bases between. This CDR3 is built from 16 residues. Germline lookup yields CDR1 MNHGY and CDR2 SAAAGT. CDR3 in DNA: TGTGCCAGCAACAAGGATCGGGGGTCTGGGGCCAACGTCCTGACTTTC. It codes for CASNKDRGSGANVLTF.